This T cell receptor beta chain was sequenced for a study of blood T cell repertoires in COVID-19 (TCRdb year 2020). In terms of the full investigation: Collaborator samples came from the United States, Italy and Spain and covered acute and convalescent phases of COVID-19. The material from the prospective study consisted of cDNA or gDNA derived from T cells, B-cell-depleted T cells, or PBMCs. The dataset comprised deeply sampled blood TCRbeta repertoires from subjects exposed to, actively infected with, or recovered from COVID-19. The repertoires were released in a freely available public database intended as a resource for research on the immune response to SARS-CoV-2. Samples came from the ongoing ImmuneRACE study (first 160 participants) plus 1,254 subjects from 6 global collaborators. Sample metadata almost always included a de-identified subject ID, COVID-19 status, age in years and sex. Where available, HLA class I and class II types were obtained from metadata supplied by the sample provider rather than from assay-based typing. Broad study findings and their caveats: Clinical and demographic metadata were provided uncurated, with the amount varying by source and participant.

This clone has only one observation. No antigen is known for it. Base qualities were left out, and no much larger clone turns up one base away. Collaborating institutions collected whole blood in K2EDTA tubes following their own protocols. For TCRbeta analysis, collaborators shipped samples in one of three forms: frozen whole blood, isolated PBMCs, or DNA extracted from either of those sample types. Clipping removes 1 base from V and 5 bases from J, with 9 as the unmatched junction base count. The germline V gene yields SGHNT for CDR1 and YENEEA for CDR2. Reading from cysteine to phenylalanine, the CDR3 counts 17 amino acids. The retained sequence is limited to the CDR3, 51 bases, with the frame set at the first base. TCRbeta CDR3 regions were amplified from genomic DNA using the immunoSEQ Assay, a bias-controlled multiplex PCR. On the study's bioinformatics: The number of nucleated cells in each sample was estimated by amplification of reference gene primers within the assay. To quantify the absolute abundance of each unique TCRbeta CDR3 rearrangement, sequence reads were collapsed and filtered. Productive Simpson clonality was computed per sample as the square root of Simpson's diversity index over productive rearrangements. TCRdb retrieved this table from immuneACCESS and kept in-frame rearrangements only. Not all clones are present; in checked studies, unresolved V genes account for under half, and no reason is known for the remainder. The V and J calls and clone size were taken over from that table, and D and trimming were inferred from the DNA. The sample table records about 100,000 clones; 80% of these occur just once. The top ten hold around an eighth of the sample.

Specimen: peripheral blood. The receptor's source is a woman between 65 and 79 years old with acute or convalescent COVID-19. The chain is encoded by TRBV11-3 joined to TRBJ2-1; 9 bases in the middle match TRBD2. Read as DNA, the sequence is TGTGCCAGCAGCTTAGTTGAGGGGCTAGCGGGACACAATGAGCAGTTCTTC. Its coded protein is CASSLVEGLAGHNEQFF.